Shown below are 21 T cell receptor beta chains from a single sample sequenced in a study of Ad26.COV2.S vaccination and SARS-CoV-2 variants. TCRdb keeps only in-frame clones here, not all; method: immunoSEQ multiplex PCR. This table has a few hundred thousand clones, over 75% appearing once. The treatment here: 15 to 20 received Ad26.COV2.S at low or high dose, single or two shots; about 5 received placebo; per-sample allocation not given. Vaccine and placebo recipients were sampled on day 63 after the first injection. The material sequenced was peripheral blood, taken in a trial of Ad26.COV2.S vaccine versus placebo. These receptors all stem from a person aged 18-65 years who received the Ad26.COV2.S COVID-19 vaccine or a placebo.

The CDR3 bases are TGTGCCAGCAGCGTAGGGCCTAGCGGGGCCACCGGGGAGCTGTTTTTT. Translation: CASSVGPSGATGELFF. The V call is TRBV9, the J call TRBJ2-2; TRBD2 aligns across 9 bases. Germline CDR1 and CDR2: SGDLS and YYNGEE. V was pared by 0 bases and J by 4 bases, with 4 bases of the junction left unmatched. There are 16 residues in the CDR3.

The count of this clone is one. The chain carries TRBV27 and TRBJ2-1; tentative D call: TRBD1 (6 bases). CDR3 length equals 15 residues. In germline, CDR1 is MNHEY, CDR2 SMNVEV (reference sequence). V was cut by 4 bases and J by 10 bases, with 20 bases left in between. CDR3: CASSSDLVGAREQFF. The CDR3 bases are TGTGCCAGCAGTTCCGATCTAGTGGGGGCACGGGAGCAGTTCTTC.

The chain carries TRBV6-2 or TRBV6-3 and TRBJ1-5; D is unresolved. The CDR3 runs 17 residues. CDR1 is MNHEY and CDR2 is SVGEGT in the germline V gene. The V end was cut by 0 bases, the J end by 1 base, with 13 bases between. This CDR3 reads CASSYSEGQGSNQPQHF. In nucleotides, the CDR3 is TGTGCCAGCAGTTACTCTGAAGGGCAAGGGAGCAATCAGCCCCAGCATTTT.

The rearrangement uses TRBV28 and TRBJ2-1, with D tentatively TRBD2 (6 bases). The CDR3 sequence is 15 residues long. Germline V gives CDR1 MDHEN, CDR2 SYDVKM. V lost 1 base, J lost 6 bases, and 13 bases lay in between. CDR3 sequence (DNA): TGTGCCAGCAGTTTATATCAGCGGGTTATCAATGAGCAGTTCTTC. Translation: CASSLYQRVINEQFF.

V is TRBV6-2 or TRBV6-3 and J is TRBJ2-2, with D maybe TRBD1 (6 bases). Trimming took off 4 bases at V and 3 bases at J, with 12 bases between the two ends. The CDR3 runs to 15 residues. CDR1 and CDR2 (germline): MNHEY, SVGEGT. The CDR3 DNA sequence: TGTGCCAGCAGTTCTTCCGGGACATACACCGGGGAGCTGTTTTTT. It specifies CASSSSGTYTGELFF.

This chain joins TRBV5-5 and TRBJ1-5; D is possibly TRBD1 (5 bases). CDR3 size: 15 residues. V lost 1 base, J lost 2 bases, and 10 bases lay in between. Germline lookup yields CDR1 SGHKS and CDR2 YYEKEE (reference sequence). Here the CDR3 DNA reads TGTGCCAGCAGCTTGCGAACAGGAGGCAATCAGCCCCAGCATTTT. This gives the protein CASSLRTGGNQPQHF.

This clone was seen once. This chain connects TRBV28 to TRBJ2-7; 9 nucleotides agree with TRBD1. Germline CDR1 is MDHEN and CDR2 is SYDVKM. Trimming took 1 base from V and 3 from J; bases not matched to a gene: 10. The CDR3 totals 17 residues. The CDR3 nucleotides read TGTGCCAGCAGTTTATCTAGACTGGGACAGGGCGGCTACGAGCAGTACTTC. It encodes CASSLSRLGQGGYEQYF.

This sequence joins TRBV29-1 and TRBJ2-7; the match to TRBD1 covers 9 bases. This CDR3 spans 12 amino acids. Trimming at V came to 6 bases and at J to 4 bases, leaving 4 bases not matched to a gene. Germline values: CDR1 SQVTM, CDR2 ANQGSEA. CDR3 amino acids: CSVKQGAYEQYF. DNA of the CDR3: TGCAGCGTGAAACAGGGGGCTTACGAGCAGTACTTC.

The V gene is TRBV18, the J gene TRBJ2-3; D perhaps matches TRBD1 (6 bases). The ends were cut back, 4 bases at V and 6 bases at J, with 8 bases in the middle. The V gene's germline CDR1 is KGHSH and CDR2 LQKENI. The CDR3 runs 12 residues. CDR3 amino acids: CASSLRGDTQYF. The DNA for the CDR3 is TGTGCCAGCTCACTCAGGGGTGATACGCAGTATTTT.

This chain uses TRBV19 with TRBJ1-1, with unresolved D. This CDR3 is 11 amino acids long. V was trimmed by 4 bases and J by 5 bases, leaving 5 bases between them. Germline values: CDR1 LNHDA, CDR2 SQIVND (reference sequence). The CDR3 DNA is TGTGCCAGTAGTACAGGAACTGAAGCTTTCTTT. It translates to CASSTGTEAFF.

The chain links TRBV3-1 (or the pseudogene TRBV3-2) to TRBJ2-1; 14 bases match TRBD2. CDR1 is LGHDT, CDR2 YNNKEL, per germline (reference sequence). The V and J ends lost 6 bases and 6 bases, in that order; junction bases with no gene match: 13. The CDR3 has 18 residues. This CDR3 is CASSRRLAGGPKVNEQFF. The CDR3 region has the DNA TGTGCCAGCAGTCGAAGACTAGCGGGAGGGCCGAAGGTCAATGAGCAGTTCTTC.

The chain has TRBV6-2 or TRBV6-3 and TRBJ2-7; D is undetermined. With 5 bases removed from V and 1 base from J, the gap between germline ends came to 15 bases. The CDR3 sequence is 15 residues long. The V gene's germline CDR1 is MNHEY and CDR2 SVGEGT. CDR3 sequence: CASSDPRVASYEQYF. CDR3 DNA: TGTGCCAGCAGTGACCCCAGAGTAGCTTCCTACGAGCAGTACTTC.

The table lists this clone with a count of one. The V and J genes are TRBV4-2 and TRBJ2-7, with D uncertain. With 0 bases removed from V and 2 bases from J, the gap between germline ends came to 11 bases. This CDR3 has 15 amino acids. Germline assignment: CDR1 LGHNA and CDR2 YNFKEQ. The CDR3 coding sequence is TGTGCCAGCAGCCAAGAGGGAACAGAGCCCTACGAGCAGTACTTC. It codes for CASSQEGTEPYEQYF.

CDR3 amino acids: CASSLGGASDEQFF. CDR3 sequence (DNA): TGCGCCAGCAGCTTGGGGGGAGCTTCGGATGAGCAGTTCTTC. The V and J genes are TRBV5-1 and TRBJ2-1, with D perhaps matching TRBD2 (5 bases). CDR1 SGHRS and CDR2 YFSETQ come from the germline V gene. This CDR3 has 14 residues. Trimming stripped 0 bases from V and 8 bases from J, with 12 bases between.

The rearrangement joins TRBV2 to TRBJ1-4, with D tentatively TRBD1 (5 bases). This CDR3 spans 15 amino acids. Trimming pared 3 bases from V and 5 bases from J, leaving 13 bases between. CDR1 is SNHLY and CDR2 is FYNNEI in the germline V gene. This chain's CDR3 is CASSDAGGANEKLFF. CDR3 DNA sequence: TGTGCCAGCAGTGATGCGGGGGGAGCGAATGAAAAACTGTTTTTT.

This clone was counted only a few times. The chain uses TRBV11-3 and TRBJ2-7; D not certain. V dropped 0 bases and J dropped 7 bases, with 4 bases sitting between them. The CDR3 contains 11 residues. Germline CDR1 and CDR2: SGHNT and YENEEA. DNA for the CDR3: TGTGCCAGCAGCTTAGAGGCTGAGCAGTACTTC. It specifies CASSLEAEQYF.

The V gene is TRBV28, the J gene TRBJ1-2; D ambiguous. In germline, CDR1 is MDHEN, CDR2 SYDVKM. The V end lost 6 bases, the J end lost 2 bases, and 13 bases lay between the germline ends. The CDR3 runs to 14 residues. The CDR3 spells CASSAPPLNYGYTF. CDR3 nucleotides: TGTGCCAGCAGCGCGCCCCCCCTGAACTATGGCTACACCTTC.

The chain employs TRBV5-1 and TRBJ2-7; 10 bases agree with TRBD1. This CDR3 region has 17 residues. The V gene end was trimmed by 4 bases and the J gene end by 4 bases; junction bases not matched to a gene: 14. Germline V gene sequence: CDR1 SGHRS, CDR2 YFSETQ. The CDR3 is CASSRRISGQGGYEQYF. The CDR3 coding sequence is TGCGCCAGCAGCCGTAGGATTTCTGGACAGGGGGGGTACGAGCAGTACTTC.

The chain recombines TRBV29-1 with TRBJ2-7; TRBD1 aligns across 8 bases. CDR1 is SQVTM, CDR2 ANQGSEA, per germline. The CDR3 spans 13 residues. V trimming: 6 bases; J trimming: 0 bases; junction bases outside the gene matches: 4. CDR3 sequence (DNA): TGCAGCGTAACAGGGGGTAGCTCCTACGAGCAGTACTTC. Amino acid sequence: CSVTGGSSYEQYF.

In this sample, this clone turned up a few times. The chain has TRBV6-5 and TRBJ2-7; TRBD1 aligns across 12 bases. The CDR3 sequence is 14 residues long. Germline CDR1 reads MNHEY; CDR2 reads SVGAGI. J gave up 6 bases and V 6 bases, and 6 bases lay outside the gene matches. CDR3 nucleotides: TGTGCCAGCAGCACCGGGACAGGGGGCGGCGAGCAGTACTTC. It translates to CASSTGTGGGEQYF.

This clone was counted only a few times. J is TRBJ2-2 and V is TRBV2, with D possibly being TRBD1 or TRBD2 (5 bases each). The CDR3 extends over 14 amino acids. CDR1 and CDR2 from the germline V gene are SNHLY and FYNNEI. The V end lost 8 bases, the J end lost 5 bases, and 15 bases lay between the germline ends. The CDR3 sequence is CASLGEGGTGELFF. The DNA for the CDR3 is TGTGCCAGCCTAGGGGAAGGAGGAACCGGGGAGCTGTTTTTT.